The sample holds many counts of the clone carrying this T cell receptor (beta chain). Its antigen is unidentified. Germline V gene data show CDR1 as SGHTA and CDR2 as FQGNSA. V lost 1 base and J lost 2, with 13 bases in between. The CDR3 spans 16 residues. All donors were healthy Caucasians. Template switching (which added a universal primer site) was used, and cDNA carried unique molecular identifiers. TCRdb re-called the 5' RACE reads through MiXCR, storing one row per CDR3 protein. The sample carries 1.5 million to 2 million distinct CDR3 sequences, around 29% recorded once. These data come from a study of identical twins. Whole-study results and caveats: There was more out-of-frame TCR alpha sharing in monozygotic twins than models estimated. Partial confounding of zero-insertion analyses by invariant MAIT and iNKT cells was possible.

The chain uses TRBV7-2 and TRBJ2-3; no firm D call. The sequenced material came from cord blood. The origin of this receptor is a newborn girl in good health. The CDR3 sequence: CASSLGGTLTTDTQYF. The CDR3 region has the DNA TGTGCCAGCAGCTTAGGAGGTACACTCACCACAGATACGCAGTATTTT. Full variable domain (missing parts from reference TRBV7-2 and TRBJ2-3): GAGVSQSPSNKVTEKGKDVELRCDPISGHTALYWYRQSLGQGLEFLIYFQGNSAPDKSGLPSDRFSAERTGGSVSTLTIQRTQQEDSAVYLCASSLGGTLTTDTQYFGPGTRLTVL.